The clone carrying this T cell receptor beta chain was counted many times. Its target is not known. Trimming removed 7 bases from V and 0 bases from J, with 13 bases in between. CDR1 SQVTM and CDR2 ANQGSEA come from the germline V gene. The CDR3 length is 14 residues. The authors ran a second PCR of about 6 to 12 cycles using a sample-barcoded 5' primer and a J-beta primer mix. Each cDNA molecule received a tag from a template-switch adaptor that had 12 random nucleotides. MiXCR, run by TCRdb on the 5' RACE reads, gives a single entry per CDR3 protein. The sample records about 800,000 distinct CDR3 sequences, about 25% being singletons. The data were obtained in a study of blood T cells in healthy people across ages. Study results and limitations: More naive CD4+ cells and higher diversity were found in long-lived than in aged donors.

The same sample was also used in a study of T cells of mothers and their children.

Material: blood. V is TRBV29-1 and J is TRBJ2-4; D might be TRBD1 (6 bases). The clonotype was recovered from a boy between 10 and 17 years old in good health. CDR3 sequence (DNA): TGCAGCGCCCAGGGGAAAGAAGCCAAAAACATTCAGTACTTC. Residues: CSAQGKEAKNIQYF. Full variable domain (rest looked up from reference TRBV29-1 and TRBJ2-4): SAVISQKPSRDICQRGTSLTIQCQVDSQVTMMFWYRQQPGQSLTLIATANQGSEATYESGFVIDKFPISRPNLTFSTLTVSNMSPEDSSIYLCSAQGKEAKNIQYFGAGTRLSVL.